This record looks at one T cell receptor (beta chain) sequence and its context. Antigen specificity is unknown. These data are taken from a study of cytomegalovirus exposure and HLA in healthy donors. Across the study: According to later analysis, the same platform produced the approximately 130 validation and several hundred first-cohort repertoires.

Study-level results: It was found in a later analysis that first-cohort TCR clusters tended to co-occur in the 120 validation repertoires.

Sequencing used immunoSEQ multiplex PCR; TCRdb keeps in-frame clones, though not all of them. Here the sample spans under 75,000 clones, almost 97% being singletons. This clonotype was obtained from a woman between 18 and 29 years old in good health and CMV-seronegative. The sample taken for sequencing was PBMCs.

The CDR3 coding sequence is TGTGCCAGCTCACCCACGGGGGGGACCTACAATGAGCAGTTCTTC. Translation: CASSPTGGTYNEQFF. The genes are TRBV18 and TRBJ2-1; TRBD2 matches 8 bases. V shed 3 bases and J 2 bases; nucleotides not matched to a gene: 3. The CDR3 totals 15 residues. The germline gives CDR1 KGHSH, CDR2 LQKENI.